This T cell receptor beta chain was profiled in a study of blood T cell repertoires in COVID-19. Study-level information: Acute and convalescent COVID-19 samples came from the United States, Italy and Spain.

CDR1 MNHEY and CDR2 SVGAGI come from the germline V gene. V was cut by 11 bases and J by 0 bases, with 10 bases left in between. CDR3 length equals 12 residues. Produced via immunoSEQ multiplex PCR; TCRdb's table is partial and in-frame only. The repertoire holds 380,000 or so clones, with about 80% as singletons. The chain is built from TRBV6-5 and TRBJ1-1; possible D gene TRBD1, 5 bases. The receptor was isolated from a human donor with acute or convalescent COVID-19. The donor label of this sample is uncertain. Specimen: peripheral blood. The CDR3: CAARVVNTEAFF. The CDR3 region has the DNA TGTGCCGCCAGGGTGGTGAACACTGAAGCTTTCTTT.